The TCR beta chain described here comes from a study of cytotoxic CD8 clonotypes in ibrutinib-treated CLL. About the research overall: Partial responses numbered approximately 24 and complete responses 2; after a median around 63 months, roughly 14 stayed remitted and roughly twelve progressed. Study results and caveats: A difference in sampling times existed between sustained-remission and progressing patients.

TCRdb's copy holds only in-frame clones and misses some; the assay was immunoSEQ multiplex PCR. This table holds 300,000 to 350,000 clones, approximately 80% found once. V shed 4 bases, J shed 5 bases, and the junction held 5 bases outside the gene matches. In germline, CDR1 is MDHEN, CDR2 SYDVKM. CDR3 length: 16 amino acids. This clone has just one count. Its specificity is not known. This specimen was PBMCs, taken before ibrutinib treatment. V is TRBV28 and J is TRBJ2-1; 13 nucleotides match TRBD2. The clonotype comes from a human donor with chronic lymphocytic leukemia. This CDR3 is CASSYSGTSGDNEQFF. CDR3 sequence (DNA): TGTGCCAGCAGTTATTCCGGGACTAGCGGGGACAATGAGCAGTTCTTC.